The 29 T cell receptor beta chains presented below share a single source sample, sequenced in a study of immune cell composition in non-small cell lung cancer (dated by TCRdb to about 2017). The library came from the immunoSEQ multiplex PCR assay. TCRdb retrieved this table from immuneACCESS and kept in-frame rearrangements only. Not all clones are present; in checked studies, unresolved V genes account for under half, and no reason is known for the remainder. For this sample the table gives 4,500 to 5,500 clones, of which roughly 72% were detected only once. Around 14% of the sample is taken by the ten largest. Normal lung samples came from the same patient and consisted of non-adjacent lung tissue collected as far from the tumour as possible, at a distance of at least 3 cm. Sequences were obtained from non-adjacent lung tissue. These TCRs come from a human donor with non-small cell lung cancer.

There are a few counts of this clone. V usage is TRBV18 and J usage is TRBJ2-5; tentative D call: TRBD2 (5 bases). Per the germline V gene, CDR1 is KGHSH and CDR2 is LQKENI. V lost 2 bases to trimming and J lost 5 bases, with 15 bases between them. CDR3 length: 15 residues. The CDR3, as DNA: TGTGCCAGCTCACCATCCCCCAGGAGGATCGAGACCCAGTACTTC. This translates into CASSPSPRRIETQYF.

The chain couples TRBV27 to TRBJ2-5; no definite D call. The CDR3 is 14 amino acids. Germline V CDR1 and CDR2: MNHEY, SMNVEV (reference sequence). V was pared by 2 bases and J by 6 bases, with 13 bases between. This CDR3 reads CASSLTASSKTQYF. CDR3 in DNA: TGTGCCAGCAGTTTAACTGCGAGCTCGAAGACCCAGTACTTC.

The chain has TRBV4-2 and TRBJ2-2; D ambiguous. V lost 4 bases to trimming and J lost 7 bases, with 10 bases between them. Germline CDR1 and CDR2: LGHNA and YNFKEQ. CDR3 length: 13 amino acids. The CDR3 reads CASSPDSGGELFF. Here the CDR3 DNA reads TGTGCCAGCAGCCCCGATTCAGGCGGGGAGCTGTTTTTT.

This rearrangement joins TRBV5-6 to TRBJ1-1, with a weak D call TRBD1 (6 bases). Trimming stripped 3 bases from V and 7 bases from J, with 13 bases between. Germline CDR1 reads SGHDT; CDR2 reads YYEEEE. The CDR3 is 13 amino acids. CDR3: CASSYPGQLEAFF. DNA of the CDR3: TGTGCCAGCAGCTACCCCGGACAGCTTGAAGCTTTCTTT.

The V gene is TRBV11-2, the J gene TRBJ1-2; D uncertain. V was trimmed by 1 base and J by 2 bases, leaving 8 bases between them. CDR1 is SGHAT and CDR2 is FQNNGV in the germline V gene. This CDR3 comprises 14 residues. The CDR3 bases are TGTGCCAGCAGCTTAGGCCCACAGAACTATGGCTACACCTTC. Its protein is CASSLGPQNYGYTF.

This clone was observed a few times. This rearrangement joins TRBV29-1 to TRBJ2-5; 8 positions agree with TRBD1. CDR3 length equals 16 residues. The germline V gene has CDR1 SQVTM and CDR2 ANQGSEA. V shed 0 bases, J shed 3 bases, and the junction held 9 bases outside the gene matches. CDR3 in DNA: TGCAGCGTTGAAGATCAGCCCGGGACAGGCGAAGAGACCCAGTACTTC. Protein: CSVEDQPGTGEETQYF.

The rearrangement uses TRBV6-1 and TRBJ2-1, with TRBD2 identical over 9 bases. CDR3 size: 16 residues. The ends lost 2 bases at V and 2 bases at J; junction bases unmatched: 4. The germline CDR1 and CDR2 sequences are MNHNS and SASEGT. The CDR3 nucleotides read TGTGCCAGCAGTGAATACACTAGCGGGCCCTACAATGAGCAGTTCTTC. Translated, it gives CASSEYTSGPYNEQFF.

This chain joins TRBV4-1 and TRBJ1-1; possible D gene TRBD1, 6 bases. Germline V gene sequence: CDR1 MGHRA, CDR2 YSYEKL. Trimming shortened V by 4 bases and J by 5 bases, and 11 bases separated the two germline ends. The CDR3 loop spans 13 amino acids. The CDR3 spells CASSLEGGTEAFF. CDR3 coding DNA: TGCGCCAGCAGCCTGGAAGGGGGAACTGAAGCTTTCTTT.

This clone turned up a few times. The chain links TRBV5-1 to TRBJ1-5, with unresolved D. Trimming cost V 4 bases and J 5 bases, with 10 bases left between them. Germline CDR1 and CDR2: SGHRS and YFSETQ. The CDR3 covers 13 residues. CDR3: CASSPETYQPQHF. CDR3 DNA sequence: TGCGCCAGCAGCCCGGAGACCTATCAGCCCCAGCATTTT.

The rearrangement joins TRBV15 to TRBJ2-3; 14 bases fit TRBD2. The CDR3 contains 17 residues. The V segment lost 8 bases and the J segment 3 bases; nucleotides outside the gene matches: 10. The germline V gene encodes CDR1 LNHNV and CDR2 YYDKDF (reference sequence). CDR3 sequence reads: CATGPGLAGAQTDTQYF. The CDR3 DNA reads TGTGCCACCGGGCCGGGACTAGCGGGAGCCCAGACAGATACGCAGTATTTT.

The CDR3 DNA follows: TGTGCCAGCAGCATGGGGACTAGCGGGGAGCAGTTCTTC. Translating it yields CASSMGTSGEQFF. This chain uses TRBV11-2 with TRBJ2-1; 12 nucleotides line up with TRBD2. The CDR3 loop spans 13 amino acids. The germline gives CDR1 SGHAT, CDR2 FQNNGV. V dropped 5 bases and J dropped 10; count of bases not matched to a gene: 3.

This clone came up once. The chain joins TRBV19 to TRBJ2-3; 8 positions match TRBD1. Germline V gene sequence: CDR1 LNHDA, CDR2 SQIVND (reference sequence). The CDR3 contains 13 residues. The junction had 5 bases not matched to a gene; V was cut back by 8 bases and J by 4 bases. The CDR3 region has the DNA TGTGCCAGTGGACAGGGTGGGCCAGATACGCAGTATTTT. Translated: CASGQGGPDTQYF.

The rearrangement links TRBV28 to TRBJ1-4; TRBD1 is a possible D gene (5 bases). The germline V and J ends were trimmed by 7 bases and 5 bases, with 8 bases remaining between them. Germline V gives CDR1 MDHEN, CDR2 SYDVKM. CDR3 length equals 12 residues. DNA of the CDR3: TGTGCCAGCAAACGGGGGAATGAAAAACTGTTTTTT. Its protein is CASKRGNEKLFF. Using reference TRBV28 and TRBJ1-4 for the parts outside the CDR3, the full variable domain is DVKVTQSSRYLVKRTGEKVFLECVQDMDHENMFWYRQDPGLGLRLIYFSYDVKMKEKGDIPEGYSVSREKKERFSLILESASTNQTSMYLCASKRGNEKLFFGSGTQLSVL.

The rearrangement joins TRBV7-9 to TRBJ1-1; 9 bases fit TRBD1. V shed 4 bases and J 2 bases; nucleotides not matched to a gene: 5. The CDR3 extends over 15 amino acids. Germline V gene lookup returns CDR1 SEHNR and CDR2 FQNEAQ (reference sequence). CDR3 amino acids: CASSSTGQGNTEAFF. DNA for the CDR3: TGTGCCAGCAGCTCTACGGGACAGGGAAACACTGAAGCTTTCTTT.

The V gene is TRBV7-8, the J gene TRBJ1-2; TRBD1 is a possible D gene (5 bases). With 2 bases removed from V and 3 bases from J, the gap between germline ends came to 16 bases. Germline CDR1 reads SGHVS; CDR2 reads FQNEAQ. The CDR3 contains 16 residues. The CDR3 sequence: CASSLSFGGDYYGYTF. Here the CDR3 DNA reads TGTGCCAGCAGCTTAAGTTTTGGCGGGGACTACTATGGCTACACCTTC.

The V call is TRBV4-3, the J call TRBJ2-7; 9 positions match TRBD1. The trim removed 1 base at V and 3 bases at J, leaving 1 base unmatched. CDR3 length: 14 residues. Looked up from germline, CDR1 is LGHNA and CDR2 is YSLEER. The CDR3 DNA follows: TGCGCCAGCAGCCAAGGACAGGGGGACTACGAGCAGTACTTC. Translating gives CASSQGQGDYEQYF.

This sequence joins TRBV28 and TRBJ2-6, with 12 bases matching TRBD1. Germline V gene lookup returns CDR1 MDHEN and CDR2 SYDVKM. This CDR3 has 18 residues. With 6 bases clipped from V and 4 bases from J, the junction kept 10 bases outside the gene matches. CDR3 protein: CASRKPGQGAPGANVLTF. As DNA, the CDR3 is TGTGCCAGCAGGAAACCGGGACAGGGGGCGCCCGGGGCCAACGTCCTGACTTTC.

This clone was seen more than once but under ten times. The J gene is TRBJ2-1, the V gene TRBV19; possibly TRBD2 for D (5 bases). CDR3 size: 13 residues. Looked up from germline, CDR1 is LNHDA and CDR2 is SQIVND (reference sequence). V was trimmed by 10 bases and J by 10 bases, leaving 20 bases between them. CDR3 loop: CATQEANSLEQFF. The CDR3 DNA sequence: TGTGCCACCCAGGAGGCCAACTCGTTGGAGCAGTTCTTC.

The chain links TRBV29-1 to TRBJ1-2, with TRBD1 matching over 8 bases. The CDR3 loop spans 14 amino acids. Germline CDR1 is SQVTM and CDR2 is ANQGSEA. Trimming at V came to 7 bases and at J to 3 bases, leaving 10 bases not matched to a gene. The CDR3 bases are TGCAGCGCCGCGGGACAGGCAGGGGACTATGGCTACACCTTC. This sequence encodes CSAAGQAGDYGYTF.

Relative to its sample, this clone is medium-sized (0.01 to 0.1%). The V call is TRBV7-9, the J call TRBJ2-1; no definite D call. V gave up 8 bases and J gave up 7 bases, with 18 bases separating them. Germline V lookup: CDR1 SEHNR, CDR2 FQNEAQ (reference sequence). The CDR3 covers 14 residues. The CDR3 loop is CASGGTETGNEQFF. The DNA for the CDR3 is TGTGCCAGCGGCGGTACGGAAACCGGTAATGAGCAGTTCTTC.

The count of this clone is one. Here the CDR3 DNA reads TGTGCCAGCAGCTTAGACCCCCTAGCTCGGAGTGGAGAGCAGTACTTC. This encodes CASSLDPLARSGEQYF. J is TRBJ2-7 and V is TRBV7-2, with D perhaps TRBD2 (5 bases). V was clipped by 1 base and J by 7 bases, with 20 bases between them. The CDR3 loop spans 16 amino acids. Germline-derived CDR1 and CDR2 are SGHTA and FQGNSA. Full variable domain (outside the CDR3, taken from reference TRBV7-2 and TRBJ2-7): GAGVSQSPSNKVTEKGKDVELRCDPISGHTALYWYRQSLGQGLEFLIYFQGNSAPDKSGLPSDRFSAERTGGSVSTLTIQRTQQEDSAVYLCASSLDPLARSGEQYFGPGTRLTVT.

The rearrangement joins TRBV14 to TRBJ2-6; 8 positions match TRBD1. Germline values: CDR1 SGHDN, CDR2 FVKESK. The CDR3 has 15 amino acids. With V trimmed by 2 bases and J by 5 bases, 2 bases remained unmatched. The CDR3 DNA reads TGTGCCAGCAGCCAACAGGGGGCGAGGGCCAACGTCCTGACTTTC. Translating gives CASSQQGARANVLTF.

This chain connects TRBV7-9 to TRBJ2-5; TRBD2 matches 9 bases. CDR1 is SEHNR and CDR2 is FQNEAQ in the germline V gene (reference sequence). V gave up 1 base and J gave up 5 bases; unmatched junction bases: 8. CDR3 length: 16 residues. CDR3: CASSLEGAGGYETQYF. DNA for the CDR3: TGTGCCAGCAGCTTAGAAGGAGCGGGGGGATATGAGACCCAGTACTTC. Filled out from reference TRBV7-9 and TRBJ2-5, the complete variable domain reads DTGVSQNPRHKITKRGQNVTFRCDPISEHNRLYWYRQTLGQGPEFLTYFQNEAQLEKSRLLSDRFSAERPKGSFSTLEIQRTEQGDSAMYLCASSLEGAGGYETQYFGPGTRLLVL.

V gene TRBV6-6 combines with J gene TRBJ1-5; D is undetermined. Trimming took 2 bases from V and 0 from J, leaving 8 bases between them. This CDR3 is 15 amino acids long. The germline gives CDR1 MNHNY, CDR2 SVGAGI (reference sequence). CDR3 bases: TGTGCCAGCAGTTACGCACAGCATAGCAATCAGCCCCAGCATTTT. Its protein product is CASSYAQHSNQPQHF.

The chain recombines TRBV6-1 with TRBJ2-7, with D perhaps matching TRBD1 (6 bases). Trimming took 2 bases from V and 3 from J, leaving 11 bases between them. The CDR3 consists of 14 residues. Germline CDR1 is MNHNS and CDR2 is SASEGT. CDR3 in DNA: TGTGCCAGCAGTGAATCGGCAGGGGTCTACGAGCAGTACTTC. This codes for CASSESAGVYEQYF.

V and J are TRBV7-9 and TRBJ2-7; 13 bases align to TRBD2. The V and J ends lost 3 bases and 2 bases, in that order; junction bases with no gene match: 4. Germline CDR1 is SEHNR and CDR2 is FQNEAQ (reference sequence). The CDR3 contains 16 residues. The CDR3 sequence is CASSLETSGRPYEQYF. The CDR3 DNA sequence: TGTGCCAGCAGCTTGGAGACTAGCGGGAGGCCCTACGAGCAGTACTTC.

The chain uses TRBV25-1 and TRBJ1-4; TRBD1 might be the D (5 bases). CDR1 is MGHDK, CDR2 SYGVNS, per germline. This CDR3 has 12 amino acids. V was clipped by 5 bases and J by 10 bases, with 11 bases between them. The CDR3 coding sequence is TGTGCCAGCAGTCCTGGGGGGGGAAAACTGTTTTTT. Protein product: CASSPGGGKLFF.

This clone has a single count. The rearrangement links TRBV9 to TRBJ2-7; TRBD1 might be the D (6 bases). The V and J ends lost 2 bases and 1 base respectively, with 13 bases between them. Germline-derived CDR1 and CDR2 are SGDLS and YYNGEE. The CDR3 runs to 15 residues. The CDR3 DNA is TGTGCCAGCAGCGTTGGTGGACAGCGGTCCTACGAGCAGTACTTC. Amino acid sequence: CASSVGGQRSYEQYF.

The rearrangement joins TRBV4-2 to TRBJ1-1; D not resolved. The V end lost 6 bases, the J end lost 0 bases, and 14 bases lay between the germline ends. The CDR3 has 15 amino acids. Per the germline V gene, CDR1 is LGHNA and CDR2 is YNFKEQ. This CDR3 reads CASSQIITVNTEAFF. The DNA for the CDR3 is TGTGCCAGCAGTCAAATTATAACGGTGAACACTGAAGCTTTCTTT.